The 24 T cell receptor beta chains listed next were all sequenced from one sample in a study of blood T cell repertoires in COVID-19. The repertoire was sequenced with immunoSEQ multiplex PCR; TCRdb's copy has only in-frame clones and lacks some. Of 150,000 to 200,000 clones in the sample, approximately 86% were seen once. The sequenced sample was peripheral blood. These receptors were taken from a man at least 80 years old with COVID-19, enrolled during active disease.

This rearrangement joins TRBV20-1 to TRBJ2-3; a weak D match, TRBD2 (5 bases). Trimming took 8 bases from V and 6 from J, leaving 9 bases between them. CDR3 length equals 10 residues. The V gene's germline CDR1 is DFQATT and CDR2 SNEGSKA (reference sequence). CDR3 sequence reads: CSFPGDTQYF. The CDR3 nucleotides are TGCAGTTTTCCGGGGGATACGCAGTATTTT.

The chain carries TRBV5-1 and TRBJ1-2; D gene uncertain. Germline assignment: CDR1 SGHRS and CDR2 YFSETQ. The germline V and J ends were trimmed by 2 bases and 2 bases, with 13 bases remaining between them. This CDR3 has 15 residues. The CDR3 sequence: CASSLGYDNNYGYTF. CDR3 DNA: TGCGCCAGCAGCTTAGGATACGACAACAACTATGGCTACACCTTC.

V is TRBV7-9 and J is TRBJ2-5, with 8 bases identical to TRBD1. J was trimmed by 4 bases and V by 1 base; bases with no gene match: 8. The CDR3 is made up of 16 amino acids. CDR1 SEHNR and CDR2 FQNEAQ come from the germline V gene (reference sequence). CDR3 DNA sequence: TGTGCCAGCAGCTTAGGGATTGGACAGGGAGGAGAGACCCAGTACTTC. Amino acid sequence: CASSLGIGQGGETQYF.

V is TRBV5-1 and J is TRBJ1-2, with 9 bases fitting TRBD1. The CDR3 is 17 amino acids. The junction had 6 bases not matched to a gene; V was cut back by 0 bases and J by 0 bases. The germline V gene has CDR1 SGHRS and CDR2 YFSETQ. The chain's CDR3 is CASSLDPGQGTNYGYTF. DNA for the CDR3: TGCGCCAGCAGCTTGGACCCGGGACAGGGAACTAACTATGGCTACACCTTC.

The sample holds a few counts of this clone. The rearrangement links TRBV10-3 to TRBJ1-6; TRBD1 matches at 9 bases. Germline V gene data show CDR1 as ENHRY and CDR2 as SYGVKD. The CDR3 totals 14 residues. Trimming cost V 10 bases and J 10 bases; bases outside gene matches: 11. The CDR3 region is CATREGTGKSPLHF. CDR3 nucleotide sequence: TGTGCCACACGAGAAGGGACAGGGAAGTCACCCCTCCACTTT.

In this sample, this clone turned up many times. V usage is TRBV24-1 and J usage is TRBJ1-2, with TRBD1 matching over 10 bases. CDR1 KGHDR and CDR2 SFDVKD come from the germline V gene. V trimming: 3 bases; J trimming: 5 bases; junction bases outside the gene matches: 8. CDR3 length: 16 amino acids. The CDR3 nucleotides are TGTGCCACCAGTGATCGCTTACCGGGACAGGGGTATGGCTACACCTTC. Its translation: CATSDRLPGQGYGYTF.

The chain combines TRBV11-3 with TRBJ2-5; 10 nucleotides agree with TRBD2. This CDR3 comprises 17 residues. V lost 0 bases to trimming and J lost 5 bases; unmatched junction nucleotides: 9. Germline values: CDR1 SGHNT, CDR2 YENEEA. The DNA of the CDR3 is TGTGCCAGCAGCTTAGATCGCAGCGGGGGGGCCTTGGAGACCCAGTACTTC. Its protein product is CASSLDRSGGALETQYF.

V gene TRBV5-1 combines with J gene TRBJ1-6; TRBD1 matches at 8 bases. The trim removed 0 bases at V and 7 bases at J, leaving 3 bases unmatched. The CDR3 totals 15 residues. Germline CDR1 and CDR2: SGHRS and YFSETQ. CDR3 DNA sequence: TGCGCCAGCAGCTTGGGATACAGGGGGAATTCACCCCTCCACTTT. Protein sequence: CASSLGYRGNSPLHF.

This clone showed up just a few times. The gene calls are TRBV7-9 and TRBJ2-7; no definite D call. This CDR3 contains 12 residues. The germline V and J ends were trimmed by 3 bases and 4 bases, with 7 bases remaining between them. Germline lookup yields CDR1 SEHNR and CDR2 FQNEAQ (reference sequence). Here the CDR3 reads CASSFSIYEQYF. The CDR3 coding sequence is TGTGCCAGCAGCTTTTCTATATACGAGCAGTACTTC.

J is TRBJ1-1 and V is TRBV19; 7 positions match TRBD1. V shed 4 bases and J 5 bases; nucleotides not matched to a gene: 7. The CDR3 is made up of 14 amino acids. Germline V gene lookup returns CDR1 LNHDA and CDR2 SQIVND (reference sequence). Here the CDR3 reads CASSNSPGGTEAFF. CDR3 bases: TGTGCCAGTAGTAACTCTCCAGGGGGAACTGAAGCTTTCTTT.

V is TRBV10-2 and J is TRBJ1-4; 7 nucleotides line up with TRBD1. CDR3 size: 13 residues. V was pared by 6 bases and J by 7 bases, with 5 bases of the junction left unmatched. Germline-derived CDR1 and CDR2 are WSHSY and SAAADI. The CDR3: CASSVRGSEKLFF. As DNA, the CDR3 is TGCGCCAGCAGCGTCAGGGGGAGTGAAAAACTGTTTTTT.

This rearrangement joins TRBV5-1 to TRBJ2-2; TRBD1 matches 7 bases. Germline V gives CDR1 SGHRS, CDR2 YFSETQ. The junction had 4 bases not matched to a gene; V was cut back by 5 bases and J by 0 bases. The length of the CDR3 is 15 residues. The CDR3 here is CASSPQGANTGELFF. The CDR3 bases are TGCGCCAGCAGTCCCCAGGGGGCGAACACCGGGGAGCTGTTTTTT.

The V and J genes are TRBV5-1 and TRBJ2-7; 11 nucleotides match TRBD1. Germline values: CDR1 SGHRS, CDR2 YFSETQ. With 5 bases clipped from V and 4 bases from J, the junction kept 8 bases outside the gene matches. This CDR3 region has 15 residues. The CDR3 loop reads CASRPRTGGFYEQYF. The CDR3 DNA reads as TGCGCCAGCAGGCCCAGGACAGGGGGCTTTTACGAGCAGTACTTC. The whole variable domain, remainder taken from reference TRBV5-1 and TRBJ2-7, is KAGVTQTPRYLIKTRGQQVTLSCSPISGHRSVSWYQQTPGQGLQFLFEYFSETQRNKGNFPGRFSGRQFSNSRSEMNVSTLELGDSALYLCASRPRTGGFYEQYFGPGTRLTVT.

This chain joins TRBV6-5 and TRBJ1-2; 7 positions match TRBD1. CDR3 length: 14 amino acids. With 5 bases clipped from V and 5 bases from J, the junction kept 8 bases outside the gene matches. Germline V lookup: CDR1 MNHEY, CDR2 SVGAGI. In DNA form, the CDR3 reads TGTGCCAGCAGTCCTTCCGGGACAGTGTATGGCTACACCTTC. This translates into CASSPSGTVYGYTF.

The chain links TRBV7-6 to TRBJ2-1; 14 bases map to TRBD2. The CDR3 consists of 16 residues. Germline assignment: CDR1 SGHVS and CDR2 FNYEAQ. Trimming took 4 bases from V and 8 from J; bases not matched to a gene: 7. DNA for the CDR3: TGTGCCAGCAGCTCCATGACTAGCGGGGGGGCATATGAGCAGTTCTTC. Translation gives CASSSMTSGGAYEQFF.

V is TRBV28 and J is TRBJ1-5; 7 nucleotides agree with TRBD1. This CDR3 is built from 16 residues. With V trimmed by 2 bases and J by 6 bases, 10 bases remained unmatched. Germline lookup yields CDR1 MDHEN and CDR2 SYDVKM. The CDR3 DNA is TGTGCCAGCAGTTTACCGGGACAGTTTTCGGCTCAGCCCCAGCATTTT. Its protein is CASSLPGQFSAQPQHF.

The chain uses TRBV20-1 and TRBJ2-5; D may be TRBD2 (7 bases). CDR1 is DFQATT and CDR2 is SNEGSKA in the germline V gene (reference sequence). Trimming took 3 bases from V and 2 from J, leaving 19 bases between them. The CDR3 extends over 16 amino acids. CDR3 sequence (DNA): TGCAGTGCTAGTAAGGGGGGGGTTGGTGGGCAAGAGACCCAGTACTTC. Encoded protein: CSASKGGVGGQETQYF.

V is TRBV6-1 and J is TRBJ1-5; TRBD1 is a possible D gene (5 bases). V gave up 3 bases and J gave up 0 bases, with 18 bases separating them. This CDR3 contains 18 residues. In germline, CDR1 is MNHNS, CDR2 SASEGT. CDR3 sequence reads: CASSEAQGPIDSNQPQHF. DNA for the CDR3: TGTGCCAGCAGTGAGGCTCAGGGTCCCATAGATAGCAATCAGCCCCAGCATTTT.

This clone was recorded only once. The chain links TRBV6-5 to TRBJ2-7; a weak D match, TRBD1 (6 bases). This CDR3 region has 13 residues. Germline CDR1 is MNHEY and CDR2 is SVGAGI. Trimming cost V 7 bases and J 4 bases, with 14 bases left between them. In nucleotides, the CDR3 is TGTGCCAGCACCCTGGTACAGGGTTACGAGCAGTACTTC. Amino acid sequence: CASTLVQGYEQYF.

This clone occurred once. The CDR3 loop is CASSFELPGVHEQFF. CDR3 DNA: TGTGCCAGCAGCTTCGAACTCCCGGGGGTCCATGAGCAGTTCTTC. V is TRBV7-2 and J is TRBJ2-1; D is possibly TRBD2 (6 bases). V shed 3 bases and J shed 8 bases, with 17 bases lying between them. Germline-derived CDR1 and CDR2 are SGHTA and FQGNSA. This CDR3 is built from 15 residues.

The CDR3 loop is CAISESLGEAFF. The CDR3 coding sequence is TGTGCCATCAGTGAGTCGCTAGGTGAAGCTTTCTTT. The V and J genes are TRBV10-3 and TRBJ1-1; D uncertain. The CDR3 spans 12 residues. The germline V gene has CDR1 ENHRY and CDR2 SYGVKD. The germline V and J ends were trimmed by 0 bases and 7 bases, with 6 bases remaining between them.

The chain uses TRBV5-5 and TRBJ2-6; D call uncertain. CDR1 SGHKS and CDR2 YYEKEE come from the germline V gene (reference sequence). This CDR3 region has 16 residues. The V and J ends lost 2 bases and 0 bases respectively, with 9 bases between them. CDR3 protein: CASSFSPGSGANVLTF. The CDR3 region has the DNA TGTGCCAGCAGCTTCAGTCCGGGCTCTGGGGCCAACGTCCTGACTTTC.

The genes are TRBV3-1 (or the pseudogene TRBV3-2) and TRBJ2-2, with 7 bases fitting TRBD2. V lost 5 bases and J lost 2; bases outside the gene matches: 5. CDR1 and CDR2 from the germline V gene are LGHDT and YNNKEL (reference sequence). This CDR3 has 15 residues. The DNA for the CDR3 is TGTGCCAGCAGCTGGGGGAGGGCAAACACCGGGGAGCTGTTTTTT. Protein sequence: CASSWGRANTGELFF.

The chain links TRBV5-4 to TRBJ2-7, with TRBD2 identical over 10 bases. The CDR3 runs 14 residues. In germline, CDR1 is SGHNT, CDR2 YYREEE (reference sequence). V trimming: 2 bases; J trimming: 3 bases; junction bases outside the gene matches: 2. For the CDR3, the DNA is TGTGCCAGCAGCTTAGTAGCGGGGGGCTACGAGCAGTACTTC. It translates to CASSLVAGGYEQYF. Full variable domain (outside the CDR3, taken from reference TRBV5-4 and TRBJ2-7): ETGVTQSPTHLIKTRGQQVTLRCSSQSGHNTVSWYQQALGQGPQFIFQYYREEENGRGNFPPRFSGLQFPNYSSELNVNALELDDSALYLCASSLVAGGYEQYFGPGTRLTVT.